This T cell receptor (beta chain) was sequenced in a study of T cells after yellow fever vaccination. V was shortened by 3 bases and J by 2 bases, with 8 bases between the two germline ends. The CDR3 is made up of 13 amino acids. The germline CDR1 and CDR2 sequences are SGHRS and YFSETQ. TCRdb reprocessed the 5' RACE reads via MiXCR and lists one record per CDR3 protein. Among 340,000 or so distinct CDR3 sequences listed, around 12% were seen once. Source: CD4+ T cells sorted from PBMCs, taken 15 days after the yellow fever booster vaccination. The chain links TRBV5-1 to TRBJ1-2, with D unresolved. The receptor was isolated from a man aged 18 to 35 who received the YFV17D yellow fever vaccine. This CDR3 is CASSSAPNYGYTF. As DNA, the CDR3 is TGCGCCAGCAGCTCCGCACCAAACTATGGCTACACCTTC.